Listed below are T cell receptor beta chains from one sample, sequenced in a study of blood T cell repertoires in COVID-19. Only in-frame clones appear in the TCRdb table, and some are missing; sequencing was by immunoSEQ multiplex PCR. Of 110,000 to 150,000 clones listed, 75% to 90% are singletons. The sequenced material came from PBMCs or T cells enriched from blood (not recorded which). Source of these receptors: a man aged 55 to 70 who had recovered from COVID-19. CDR3s include the opening cysteine and the closing phenylalanine or tryptophan. D genes are given only for firm matches. Size values are once, few and many counts, or a class for expanded clones, and some rows have none.

>TRBJ2-7|few|TRBD2|TRBV27|16
CASSPLNSGGFYEQYF
TGTGCCAGCAGTCCCCTAAATAGCGGGGGGTTCTACGAGCAGTACTTC
>TRBJ1-2|-|TRBD1|TRBV9|14
CASSTGGALGGYTF
TGTGCCAGCAGCACAGGGGGCGCGTTAGGTGGCTACACCTTC
>TRBJ2-7|-|TRBD2|TRBV11-2|15
CASSLGSSGTYEQYF
TGTGCCAGCAGCTTAGGCTCTAGCGGGACCTACGAGCAGTACTTC
>TRBJ2-3|-|TRBD2|TRBV14|16
CASSPPGRGGLDTQYF
TGTGCCAGCAGCCCCCCAGGGCGGGGGGGTCTAGATACGCAGTATTTT
>TRBJ1-1|once|TRBD1|TRBV18|17
CASSPQQGINMNTEAFF
TGTGCCAGCTCTCCGCAACAGGGGATAAACATGAACACTGAAGCTTTCTTT
>TRBJ2-3|-|-|TRBV20-1|14
CSARGQSSTDTQYF
TGCAGTGCTCGTGGACAGTCTAGCACAGATACGCAGTATTTT
>TRBJ2-5|-|TRBD1|TRBV10-2|18
CASSEHMGGTGGLETQYF
TGCGCCAGCAGTGAACACATGGGCGGGACAGGGGGCTTGGAGACCCAGTACTTC
>TRBJ1-5|few|TRBD1|TRBV2|13
CASSLDRDQPQHF
TGTGCCAGCAGCCTTGACAGGGACCAGCCCCAGCATTTT
>TRBJ1-2|-|TRBD1|TRBV18|14
CASSRTGTNYGYTF
TGTGCCAGCTCGCGGACAGGGACTAACTATGGCTACACCTTC
>TRBJ1-4|-|-|TRBV9|18
CASSVGENRRIRNEKLFF
TGTGCCAGCAGCGTAGGGGAAAACAGGCGTATTCGTAATGAAAAACTGTTTTTT
>TRBJ1-1|-|TRBD1|TRBV25-1|15
CASSDDRDLNTEAFF
TGTGCCAGCAGTGACGACAGGGACCTGAACACTGAAGCTTTCTTT
>TRBJ2-3|-|TRBD1|TRBV5-1|13
CASSSHGQGMQYF
TGCGCCAGCAGCTCACATGGACAGGGCATGCAGTATTTT
>TRBJ1-4|-|-|TRBV6-1|17
CASSEVSGVGGREKLFF
TGTGCCAGCAGTGAAGTTTCAGGAGTTGGAGGTAGAGAAAAACTGTTTTTT